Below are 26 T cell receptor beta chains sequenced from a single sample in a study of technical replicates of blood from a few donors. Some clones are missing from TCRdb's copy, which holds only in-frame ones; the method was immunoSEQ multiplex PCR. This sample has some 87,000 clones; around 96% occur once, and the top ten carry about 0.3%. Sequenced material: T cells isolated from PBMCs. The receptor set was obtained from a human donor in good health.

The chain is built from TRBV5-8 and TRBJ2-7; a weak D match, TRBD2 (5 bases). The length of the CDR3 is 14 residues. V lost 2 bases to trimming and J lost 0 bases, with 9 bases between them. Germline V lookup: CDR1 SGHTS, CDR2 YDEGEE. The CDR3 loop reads CASSFRRVSYEQYF. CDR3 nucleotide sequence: TGTGCCAGCAGCTTTAGGCGGGTCTCCTACGAGCAGTACTTC.

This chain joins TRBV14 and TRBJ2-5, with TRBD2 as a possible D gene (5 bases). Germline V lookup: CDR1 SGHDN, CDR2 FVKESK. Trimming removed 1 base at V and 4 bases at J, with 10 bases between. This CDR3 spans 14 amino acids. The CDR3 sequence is CASSQVIGVETQYF. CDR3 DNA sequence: TGTGCCAGCAGCCAAGTGATCGGGGTAGAGACCCAGTACTTC.

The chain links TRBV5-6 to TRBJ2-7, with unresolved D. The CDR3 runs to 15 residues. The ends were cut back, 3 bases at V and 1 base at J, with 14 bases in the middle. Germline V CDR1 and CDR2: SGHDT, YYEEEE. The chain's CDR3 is CASSSLNLISYEQYF. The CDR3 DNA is TGTGCCAGCAGCTCCCTAAACCTCATTTCCTACGAGCAGTACTTC.

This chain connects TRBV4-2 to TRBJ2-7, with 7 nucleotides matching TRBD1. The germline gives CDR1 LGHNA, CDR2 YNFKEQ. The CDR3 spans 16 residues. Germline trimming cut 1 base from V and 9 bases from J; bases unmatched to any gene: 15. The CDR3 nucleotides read TGTGCCAGCAGCCAAGCATCGGGACAGAACTTCGACGCGCAGTACTTC. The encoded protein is CASSQASGQNFDAQYF.

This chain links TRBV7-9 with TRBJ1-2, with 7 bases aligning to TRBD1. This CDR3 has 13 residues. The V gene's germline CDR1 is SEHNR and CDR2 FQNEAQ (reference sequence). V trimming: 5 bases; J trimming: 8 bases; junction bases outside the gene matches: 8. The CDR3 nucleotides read TGTGCCAGCAGCCCTACAGGGGTAGACGGCTACACCTTC. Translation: CASSPTGVDGYTF. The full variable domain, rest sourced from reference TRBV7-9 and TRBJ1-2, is DTGVSQNPRHKITKRGQNVTFRCDPISEHNRLYWYRQTLGQGPEFLTYFQNEAQLEKSRLLSDRFSAERPKGSFSTLEIQRTEQGDSAMYLCASSPTGVDGYTFGSGTRLTVV.

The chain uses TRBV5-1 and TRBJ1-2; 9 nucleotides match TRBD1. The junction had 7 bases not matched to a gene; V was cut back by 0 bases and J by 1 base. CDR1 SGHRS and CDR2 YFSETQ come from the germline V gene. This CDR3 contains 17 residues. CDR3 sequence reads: CASSLGGTGSYNYGYTF. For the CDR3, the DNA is TGCGCCAGCAGCTTGGGCGGGACAGGGAGCTATAACTATGGCTACACCTTC.

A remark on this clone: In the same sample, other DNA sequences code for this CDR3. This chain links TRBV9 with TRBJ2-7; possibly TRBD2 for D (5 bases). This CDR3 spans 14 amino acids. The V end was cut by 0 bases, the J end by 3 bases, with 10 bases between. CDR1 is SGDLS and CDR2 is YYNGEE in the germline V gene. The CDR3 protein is CASSVGASSYEQYF. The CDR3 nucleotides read TGTGCCAGCAGCGTAGGGGCTAGCAGCTACGAGCAGTACTTC.

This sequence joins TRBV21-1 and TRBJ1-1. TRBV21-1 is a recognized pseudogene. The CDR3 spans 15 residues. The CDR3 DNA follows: TGTGCCAGCAGCAAAGATAGGCTAGGGAACACTGAAGCTTTCTTT. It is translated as CASSKDRLGNTEAFF.

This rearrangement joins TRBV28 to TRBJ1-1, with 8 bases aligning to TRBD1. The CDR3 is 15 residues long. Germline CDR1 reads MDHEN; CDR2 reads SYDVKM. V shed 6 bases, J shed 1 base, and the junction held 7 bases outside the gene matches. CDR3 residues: CASRNRTGPNTEAFF. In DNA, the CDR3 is TGTGCCAGCAGAAATCGGACAGGGCCGAACACTGAAGCTTTCTTT.

The CDR3 region has the DNA TGTGCCAGCAGCTTAGACGGGGGTGACACTGAAGCTTTCTTT. Translating it yields CASSLDGGDTEAFF. The chain links TRBV11-3 to TRBJ1-1, with D possibly matching TRBD1 (5 bases). Germline V CDR1 and CDR2: SGHNT, YENEEA. The CDR3 runs to 14 residues. Trimming pared 0 bases from V and 3 bases from J, leaving 8 bases between.

The chain's CDR3 is CASSLEASGRAYNEQFF. The DNA of the CDR3 is TGTGCCAGCAGCTTAGAGGCTAGCGGGAGGGCCTACAATGAGCAGTTCTTC. This rearrangement joins TRBV7-6 to TRBJ2-1, with 12 bases fitting TRBD2. V was pared by 1 base and J by 2 bases, with 3 bases of the junction left unmatched. CDR1 is SGHVS and CDR2 is FNYEAQ in the germline V gene. The CDR3 sequence is 17 residues long.

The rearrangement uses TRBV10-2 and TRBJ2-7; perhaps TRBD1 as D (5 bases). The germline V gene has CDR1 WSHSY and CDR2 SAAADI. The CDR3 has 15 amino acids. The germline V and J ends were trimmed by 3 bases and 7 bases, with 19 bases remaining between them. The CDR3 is CASSEGARVGDEQYF. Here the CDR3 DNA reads TGCGCCAGCAGTGAAGGGGCAAGGGTGGGCGATGAGCAGTACTTC.

CDR3 amino acids: CASSWVELATEAFF. CDR3 nucleotides: TGTGCCAGCAGTTGGGTGGAGTTGGCCACTGAAGCTTTCTTT. This rearrangement joins TRBV6-6 to TRBJ1-1; D is unresolved. The CDR3 contains 14 residues. Germline V lookup: CDR1 MNHNY, CDR2 SVGAGI (reference sequence). With 4 bases removed from V and 4 bases from J, the gap between germline ends came to 13 bases.

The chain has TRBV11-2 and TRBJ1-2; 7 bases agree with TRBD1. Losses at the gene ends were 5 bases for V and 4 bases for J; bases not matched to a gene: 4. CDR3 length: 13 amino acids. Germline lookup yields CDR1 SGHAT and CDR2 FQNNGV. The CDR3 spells CASSTGVVYGYTF. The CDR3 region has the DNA TGTGCCAGCAGCACAGGGGTTGTCTATGGCTACACCTTC.

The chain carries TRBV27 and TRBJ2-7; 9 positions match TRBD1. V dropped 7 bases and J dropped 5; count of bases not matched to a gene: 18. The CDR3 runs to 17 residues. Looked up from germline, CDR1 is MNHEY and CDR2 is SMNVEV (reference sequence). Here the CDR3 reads CASTSSGTDRGVHEQYF. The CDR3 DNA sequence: TGTGCCAGCACCTCAAGTGGGACCGACAGGGGGGTACACGAGCAGTACTTC.

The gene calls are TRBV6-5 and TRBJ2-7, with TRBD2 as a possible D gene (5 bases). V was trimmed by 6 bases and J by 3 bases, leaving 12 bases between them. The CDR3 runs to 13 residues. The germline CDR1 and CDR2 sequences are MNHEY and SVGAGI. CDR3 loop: CASRTGFLYEQYF. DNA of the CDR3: TGTGCCAGCAGGACGGGATTCCTCTACGAGCAGTACTTC.

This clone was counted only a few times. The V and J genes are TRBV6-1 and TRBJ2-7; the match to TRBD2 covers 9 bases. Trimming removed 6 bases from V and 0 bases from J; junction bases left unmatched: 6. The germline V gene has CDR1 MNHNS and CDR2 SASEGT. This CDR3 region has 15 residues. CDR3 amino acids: CASRTLAGDSYEQYF. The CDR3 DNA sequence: TGTGCCAGCAGAACATTAGCGGGAGACTCCTACGAGCAGTACTTC.

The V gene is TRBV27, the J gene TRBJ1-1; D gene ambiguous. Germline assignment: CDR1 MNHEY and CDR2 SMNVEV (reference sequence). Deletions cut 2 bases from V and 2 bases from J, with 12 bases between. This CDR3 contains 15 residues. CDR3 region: CASSLEFVANTEAFF. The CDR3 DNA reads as TGTGCCAGCAGTTTAGAGTTCGTAGCTAACACTGAAGCTTTCTTT.

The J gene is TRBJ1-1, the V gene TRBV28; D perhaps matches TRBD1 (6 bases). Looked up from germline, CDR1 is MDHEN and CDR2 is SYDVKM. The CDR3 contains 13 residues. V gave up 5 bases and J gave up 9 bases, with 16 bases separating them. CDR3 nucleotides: TGTGCCAGCAGTGAACTCATCAGGGGCCAAGCTTTCTTT. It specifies CASSELIRGQAFF.

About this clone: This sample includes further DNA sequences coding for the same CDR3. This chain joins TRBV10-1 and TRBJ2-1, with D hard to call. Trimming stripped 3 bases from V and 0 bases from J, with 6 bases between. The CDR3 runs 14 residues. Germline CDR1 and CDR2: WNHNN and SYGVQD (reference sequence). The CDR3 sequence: CASSDLSSYNEQFF. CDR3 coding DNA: TGCGCCAGCAGTGATCTAAGCTCCTACAATGAGCAGTTCTTC.

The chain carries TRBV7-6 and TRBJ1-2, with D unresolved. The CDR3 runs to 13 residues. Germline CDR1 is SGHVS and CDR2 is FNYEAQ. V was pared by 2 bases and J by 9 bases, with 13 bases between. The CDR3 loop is CASSLSDSHSYTF. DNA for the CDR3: TGTGCCAGCAGCTTATCCGACTCACATAGCTACACCTTC.

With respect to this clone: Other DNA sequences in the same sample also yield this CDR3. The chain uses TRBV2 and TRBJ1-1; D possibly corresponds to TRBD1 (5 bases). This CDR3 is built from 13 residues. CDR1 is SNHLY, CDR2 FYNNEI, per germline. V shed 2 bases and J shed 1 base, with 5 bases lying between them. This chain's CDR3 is CASSEQGNTEAFF. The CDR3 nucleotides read TGTGCCAGCAGTGAACAGGGGAACACTGAAGCTTTCTTT.

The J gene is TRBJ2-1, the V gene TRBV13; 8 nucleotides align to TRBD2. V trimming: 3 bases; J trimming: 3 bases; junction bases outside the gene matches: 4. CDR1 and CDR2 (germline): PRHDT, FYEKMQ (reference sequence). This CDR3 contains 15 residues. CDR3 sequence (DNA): TGTGCCAGCAGCTTGTGGACTAGCTTCTACAATGAGCAGTTCTTC. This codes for CASSLWTSFYNEQFF.

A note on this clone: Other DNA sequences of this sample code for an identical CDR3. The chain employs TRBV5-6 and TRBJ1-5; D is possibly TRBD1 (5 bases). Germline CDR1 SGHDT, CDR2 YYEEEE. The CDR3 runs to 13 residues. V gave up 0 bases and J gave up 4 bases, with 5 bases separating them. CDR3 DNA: TGTGCCAGCAGCTTGGACAGGAATCAGCCCCAGCATTTT. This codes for CASSLDRNQPQHF.

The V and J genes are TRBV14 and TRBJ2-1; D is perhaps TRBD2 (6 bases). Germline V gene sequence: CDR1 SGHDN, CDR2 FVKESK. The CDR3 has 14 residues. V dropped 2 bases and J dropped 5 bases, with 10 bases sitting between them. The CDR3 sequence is CASSQWGDNNEQFF. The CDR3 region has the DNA TGTGCCAGCAGCCAATGGGGGGATAACAATGAGCAGTTCTTC.

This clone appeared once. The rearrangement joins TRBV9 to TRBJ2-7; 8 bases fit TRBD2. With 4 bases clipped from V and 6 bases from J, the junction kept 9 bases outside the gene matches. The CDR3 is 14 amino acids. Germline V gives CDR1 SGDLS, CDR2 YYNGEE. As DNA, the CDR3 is TGTGCCAGCAGCCCCGCGGGAGGTTCCGGCGAGCAGTACTTC. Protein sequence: CASSPAGGSGEQYF.